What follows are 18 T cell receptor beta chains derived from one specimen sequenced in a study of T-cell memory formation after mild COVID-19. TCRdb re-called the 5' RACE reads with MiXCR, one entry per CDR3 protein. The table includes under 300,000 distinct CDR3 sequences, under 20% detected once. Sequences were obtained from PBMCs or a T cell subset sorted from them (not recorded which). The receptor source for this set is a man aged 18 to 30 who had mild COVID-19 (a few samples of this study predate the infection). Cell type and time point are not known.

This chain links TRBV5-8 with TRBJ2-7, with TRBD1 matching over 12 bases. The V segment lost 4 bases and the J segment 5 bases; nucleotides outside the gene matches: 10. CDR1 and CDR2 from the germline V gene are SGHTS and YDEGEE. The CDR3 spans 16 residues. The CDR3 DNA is TGTGCCAGCAGCGATAAGGGACAGGGGGCGCGCAACGAGCAGTACGTC. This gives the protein CASSDKGQGARNEQYV.

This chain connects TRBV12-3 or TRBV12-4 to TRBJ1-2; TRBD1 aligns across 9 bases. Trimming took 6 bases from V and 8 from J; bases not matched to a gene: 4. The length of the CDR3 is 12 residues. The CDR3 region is CASSGTGNGYTF. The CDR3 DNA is TGTGCCAGCAGCGGGACAGGGAACGGCTACACCTTC.

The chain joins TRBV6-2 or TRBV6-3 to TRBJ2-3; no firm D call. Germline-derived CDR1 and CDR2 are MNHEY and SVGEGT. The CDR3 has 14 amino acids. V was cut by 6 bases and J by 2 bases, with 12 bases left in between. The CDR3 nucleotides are TGTGCCAGCAGCCCGTCAAGGGTCACAGATACGCAGTATTTT. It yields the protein CASSPSRVTDTQYF.

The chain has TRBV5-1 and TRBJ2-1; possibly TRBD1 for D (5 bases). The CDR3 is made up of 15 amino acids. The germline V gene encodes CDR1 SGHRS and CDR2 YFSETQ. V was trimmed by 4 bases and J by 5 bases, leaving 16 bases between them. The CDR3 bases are TGCGCCAGCAGCCTAACGGACAAGCCAGACAATGAGCAGTTCTTC. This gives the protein CASSLTDKPDNEQFF.

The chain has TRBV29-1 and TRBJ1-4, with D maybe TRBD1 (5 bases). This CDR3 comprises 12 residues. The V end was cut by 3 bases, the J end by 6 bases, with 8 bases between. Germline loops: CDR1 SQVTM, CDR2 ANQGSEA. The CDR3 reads CSVERGDEKLFF. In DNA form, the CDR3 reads TGCAGCGTTGAGCGGGGGGATGAAAAACTGTTTTTT.

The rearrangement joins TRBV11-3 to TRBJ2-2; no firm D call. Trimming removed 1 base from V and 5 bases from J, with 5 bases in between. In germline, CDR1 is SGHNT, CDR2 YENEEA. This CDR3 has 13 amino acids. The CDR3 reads CASSLVWTGELFF. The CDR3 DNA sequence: TGTGCCAGCAGCTTAGTGTGGACCGGGGAGCTGTTTTTT. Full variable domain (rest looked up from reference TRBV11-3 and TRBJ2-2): EAGVVQSPRYKIIEKKQPVAFWCNPISGHNTLYWYLQNLGQGPELLIRYENEEAVDDSQLPKDRFSAERLKGVDSTLKIQPAELGDSAVYLCASSLVWTGELFFGEGSRLTVL.

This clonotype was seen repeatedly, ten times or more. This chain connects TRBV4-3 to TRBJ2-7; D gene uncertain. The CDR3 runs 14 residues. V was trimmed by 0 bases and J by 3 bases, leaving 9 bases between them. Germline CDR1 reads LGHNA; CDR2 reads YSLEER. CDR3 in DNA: TGCGCCAGCAGCCAAGACCCCACGGGCTACGAGCAGTACTTC. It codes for CASSQDPTGYEQYF.

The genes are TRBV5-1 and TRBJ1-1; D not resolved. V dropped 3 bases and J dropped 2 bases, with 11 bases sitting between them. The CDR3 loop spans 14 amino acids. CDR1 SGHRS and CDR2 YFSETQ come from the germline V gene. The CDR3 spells CASSSLGVNTEAFF. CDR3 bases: TGCGCCAGCAGCTCCCTCGGAGTAAACACTGAAGCTTTCTTT.

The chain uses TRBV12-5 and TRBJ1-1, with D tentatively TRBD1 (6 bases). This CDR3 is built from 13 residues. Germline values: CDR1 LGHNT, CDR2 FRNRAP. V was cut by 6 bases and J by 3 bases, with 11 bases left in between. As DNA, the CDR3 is TGTGCTAGTGGGTTACAGGGTCACACTGAAGCTTTCTTT. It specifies CASGLQGHTEAFF. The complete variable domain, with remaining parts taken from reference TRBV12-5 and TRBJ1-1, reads DARVTQTPRHKVTEMGQEVTMRCQPILGHNTVFWYRQTMMQGLELLAYFRNRAPLDDSGMPKDRFSAEMPDATLATLKIQPSEPRDSAVYFCASGLQGHTEAFFGQGTRLTVV.

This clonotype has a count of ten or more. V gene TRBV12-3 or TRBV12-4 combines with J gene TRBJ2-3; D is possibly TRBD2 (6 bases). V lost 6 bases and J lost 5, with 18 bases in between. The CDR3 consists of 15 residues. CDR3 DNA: TGTGCCAGCAGCCCGCGGGGTAGCGGAGGAGATACGCAGTATTTT. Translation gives CASSPRGSGGDTQYF.

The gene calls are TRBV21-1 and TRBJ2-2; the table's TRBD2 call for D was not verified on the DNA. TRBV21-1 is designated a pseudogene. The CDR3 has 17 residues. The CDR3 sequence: CASSGRTDYRRAGELFF. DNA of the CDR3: TGTGCCAGCAGCGGTCGTACGGACTACCGGAGGGCCGGGGAGCTGTTTTTT.

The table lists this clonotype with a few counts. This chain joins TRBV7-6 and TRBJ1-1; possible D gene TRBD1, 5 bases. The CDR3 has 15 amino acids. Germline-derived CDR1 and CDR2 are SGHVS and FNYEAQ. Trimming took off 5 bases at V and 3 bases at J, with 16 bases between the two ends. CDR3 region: CASSGWQGGDTEAFF. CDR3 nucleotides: TGTGCCAGCAGCGGATGGCAGGGAGGGGACACTGAAGCTTTCTTT.

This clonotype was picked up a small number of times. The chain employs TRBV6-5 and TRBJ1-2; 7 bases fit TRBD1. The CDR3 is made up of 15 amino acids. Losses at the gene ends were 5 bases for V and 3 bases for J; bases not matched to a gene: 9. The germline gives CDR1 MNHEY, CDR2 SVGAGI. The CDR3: CASSPDRVPYYGYTF. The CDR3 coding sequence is TGTGCCAGCAGTCCCGACAGGGTCCCCTACTATGGCTACACCTTC.

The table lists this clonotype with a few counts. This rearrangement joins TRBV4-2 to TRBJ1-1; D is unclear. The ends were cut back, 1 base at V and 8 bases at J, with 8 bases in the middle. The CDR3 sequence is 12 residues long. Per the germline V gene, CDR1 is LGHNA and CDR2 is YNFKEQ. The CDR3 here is CASSQVGEEAFF. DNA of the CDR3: TGTGCCAGCAGCCAAGTTGGAGAGGAAGCTTTCTTT.

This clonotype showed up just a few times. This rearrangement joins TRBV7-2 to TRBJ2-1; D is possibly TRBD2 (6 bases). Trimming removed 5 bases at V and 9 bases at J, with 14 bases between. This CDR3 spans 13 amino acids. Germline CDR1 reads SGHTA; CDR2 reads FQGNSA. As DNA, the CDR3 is TGTGCCAGCAGCCTTTCCCGGGGGAGTGAGCAGTTCTTC. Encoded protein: CASSLSRGSEQFF.

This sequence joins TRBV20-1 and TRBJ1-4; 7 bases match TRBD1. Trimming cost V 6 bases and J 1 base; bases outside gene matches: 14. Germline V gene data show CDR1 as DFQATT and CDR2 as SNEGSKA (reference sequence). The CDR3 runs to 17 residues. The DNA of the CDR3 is TGCAGTGCCCGAAGAGGGGGCGCTCGGGGAACTAATGAAAAACTGTTTTTT. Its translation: CSARRGGARGTNEKLFF.

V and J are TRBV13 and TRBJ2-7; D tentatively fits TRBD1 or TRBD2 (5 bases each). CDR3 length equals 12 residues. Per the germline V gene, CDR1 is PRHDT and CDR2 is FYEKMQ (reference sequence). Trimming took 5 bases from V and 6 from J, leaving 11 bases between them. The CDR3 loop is CASSPGSGEQYV. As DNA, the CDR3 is TGTGCCAGCAGCCCAGGGAGCGGCGAGCAGTACGTC.

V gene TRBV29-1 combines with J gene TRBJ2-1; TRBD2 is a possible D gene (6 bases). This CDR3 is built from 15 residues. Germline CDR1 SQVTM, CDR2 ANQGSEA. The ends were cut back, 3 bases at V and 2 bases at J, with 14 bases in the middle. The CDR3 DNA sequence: TGCAGCGTTGAGGTTAGGACTACTCCCTACAATGAGCAGTTCTTC. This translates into CSVEVRTTPYNEQFF.